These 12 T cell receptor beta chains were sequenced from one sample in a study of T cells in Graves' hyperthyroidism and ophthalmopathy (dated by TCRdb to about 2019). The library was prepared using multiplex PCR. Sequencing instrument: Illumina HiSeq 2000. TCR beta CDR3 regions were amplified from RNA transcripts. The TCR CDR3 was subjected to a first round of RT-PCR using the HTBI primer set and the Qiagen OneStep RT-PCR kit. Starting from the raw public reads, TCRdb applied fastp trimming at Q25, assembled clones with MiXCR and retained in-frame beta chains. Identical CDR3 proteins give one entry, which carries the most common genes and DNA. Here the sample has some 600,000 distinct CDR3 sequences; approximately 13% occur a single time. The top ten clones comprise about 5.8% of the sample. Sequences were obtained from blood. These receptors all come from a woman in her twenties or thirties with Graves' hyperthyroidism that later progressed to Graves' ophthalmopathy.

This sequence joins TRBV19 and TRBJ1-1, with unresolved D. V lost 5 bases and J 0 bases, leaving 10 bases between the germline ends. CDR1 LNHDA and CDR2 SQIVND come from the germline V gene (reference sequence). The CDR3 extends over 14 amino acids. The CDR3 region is CASSAGRLNTEAFF. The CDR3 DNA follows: TGTGCCAGTAGTGCCGGACGGTTGAACACTGAAGCTTTCTTT.

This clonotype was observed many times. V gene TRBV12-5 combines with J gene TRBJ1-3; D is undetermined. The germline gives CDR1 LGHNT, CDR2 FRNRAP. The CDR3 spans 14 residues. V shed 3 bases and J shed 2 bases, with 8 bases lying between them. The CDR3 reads CASGLDTPGNTIYF. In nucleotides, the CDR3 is TGTGCTAGTGGTTTAGACACCCCTGGAAACACCATATATTTT. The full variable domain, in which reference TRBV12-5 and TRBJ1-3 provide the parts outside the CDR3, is DARVTQTPRHKVTEMGQEVTMRCQPILGHNTVFWYRQTMMQGLELLAYFRNRAPLDDSGMPKDRFSAEMPDATLATLKIQPSEPRDSAVYFCASGLDTPGNTIYFGEGSWLTVV.

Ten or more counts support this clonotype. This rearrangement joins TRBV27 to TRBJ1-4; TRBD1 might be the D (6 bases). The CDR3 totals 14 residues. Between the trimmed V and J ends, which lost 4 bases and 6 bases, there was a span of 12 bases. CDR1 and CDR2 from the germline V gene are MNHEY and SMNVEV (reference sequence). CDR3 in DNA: TGTGCCAGCAGTTCACGGGGGGCTGATGAAAAACTGTTTTTT. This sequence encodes CASSSRGADEKLFF.

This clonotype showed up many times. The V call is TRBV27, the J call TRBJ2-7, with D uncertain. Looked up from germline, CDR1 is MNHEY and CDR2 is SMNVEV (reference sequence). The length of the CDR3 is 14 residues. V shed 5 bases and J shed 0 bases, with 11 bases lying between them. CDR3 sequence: CASSPLESSYEQYF. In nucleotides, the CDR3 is TGTGCCAGCAGTCCCTTGGAGAGCTCCTACGAGCAGTACTTC.

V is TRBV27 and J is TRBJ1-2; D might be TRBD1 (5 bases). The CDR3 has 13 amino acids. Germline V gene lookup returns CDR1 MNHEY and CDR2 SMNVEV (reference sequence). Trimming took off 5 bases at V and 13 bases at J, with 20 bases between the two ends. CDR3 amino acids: CASSPGSLYGRTF. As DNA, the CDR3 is TGTGCCAGCAGTCCAGGGTCCCTCTATGGCCGCACCTTC.

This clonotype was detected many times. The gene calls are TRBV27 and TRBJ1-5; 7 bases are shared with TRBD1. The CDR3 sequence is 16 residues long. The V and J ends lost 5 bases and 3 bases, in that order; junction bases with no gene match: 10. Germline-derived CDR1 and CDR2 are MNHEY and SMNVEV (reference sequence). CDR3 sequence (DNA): TGTGCCAGCAGTCCCCTCCACAGGGGTGACAATCAGCCCCAGCATTTT. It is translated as CASSPLHRGDNQPQHF.

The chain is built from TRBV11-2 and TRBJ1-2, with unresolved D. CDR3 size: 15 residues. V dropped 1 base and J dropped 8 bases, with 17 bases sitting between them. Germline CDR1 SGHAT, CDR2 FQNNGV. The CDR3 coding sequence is TGTGCCAGCAGCTTAGCGTCTTGGGGTTTTAACGGCTACACCTTC. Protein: CASSLASWGFNGYTF.

CDR3 nucleotide sequence: TGTGCCAGCAGTTTTTCTTCCGGGACAGGGTTTCCCGAGCAGTACTTC. This translates into CASSFSSGTGFPEQYF. This chain uses TRBV27 with TRBJ2-7; TRBD1 matches at 9 bases. The germline V gene encodes CDR1 MNHEY and CDR2 SMNVEV (reference sequence). The CDR3 spans 16 residues. V lost 3 bases to trimming and J lost 6 bases; unmatched junction nucleotides: 12.

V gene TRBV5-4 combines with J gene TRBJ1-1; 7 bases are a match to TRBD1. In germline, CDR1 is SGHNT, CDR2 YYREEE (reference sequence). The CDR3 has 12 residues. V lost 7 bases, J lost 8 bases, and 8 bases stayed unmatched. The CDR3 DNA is TGTGCCAGCGGGGGACAGCTGGGAGAAGCTTTCTTT. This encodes CASGGQLGEAFF.

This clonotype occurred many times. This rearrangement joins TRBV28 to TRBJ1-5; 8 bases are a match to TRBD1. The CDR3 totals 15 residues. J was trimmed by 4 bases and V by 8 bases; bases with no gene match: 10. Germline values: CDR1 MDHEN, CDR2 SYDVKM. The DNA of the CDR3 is TGTGCCAGCGGAGGTGTACAGGGGGAAAATCAGCCCCAGCATTTT. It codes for CASGGVQGENQPQHF.

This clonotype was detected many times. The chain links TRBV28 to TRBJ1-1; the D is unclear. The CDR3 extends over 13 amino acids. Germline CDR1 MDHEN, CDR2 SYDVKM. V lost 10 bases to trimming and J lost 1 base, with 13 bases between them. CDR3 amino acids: CATQGRENTEAFF. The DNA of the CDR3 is TGTGCCACCCAAGGCCGCGAGAACACTGAAGCTTTCTTT.

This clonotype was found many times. The DNA of the CDR3 is TGTGCCAGCAGTGCTCGGTACTACGAGCAGTACTTC. As protein: CASSARYYEQYF. The chain is built from TRBV6-1 and TRBJ2-7; D ambiguous. The CDR3 covers 12 residues. Germline CDR1 is MNHNS and CDR2 is SASEGT. V lost 4 bases and J lost 3, with 7 bases in between.